Listed below are T cell receptor beta chains from one sample, sequenced in a study of blood T cell repertoires in COVID-19. Sequencing was performed with immunoSEQ multiplex PCR; in TCRdb, only in-frame clones are kept and a portion is missing. The table lists about 21,000 clones, over 80% of them singletons. Sequencing used peripheral blood. The origin of the receptors is an elderly man with active or convalescent COVID-19. Both conserved end residues are part of each CDR3. D genes are given only for firm matches. Not all rows give a size; the values are once, few, many and, for expanded clones, a class.

v_gene: TRBV7-8
d_gene: TRBD2
abundance: -
j_gene: TRBJ2-1
CDR3nt: TGTGCCAGCAGCTTGGGACTAGCGGGAGTAGAGCAGTTCTTC
CDR3aa: CASSLGLAGVEQFF

v_gene: TRBV7-3
d_gene: TRBD2
abundance: few
j_gene: TRBJ2-7
CDR3nt: TGTGCCAGCAGCTTAAATGGCGGGGGAACCTACGAGCAGTACTTC
CDR3aa: CASSLNGGGTYEQYF

v_gene: TRBV28
d_gene: -
abundance: -
j_gene: TRBJ2-7
CDR3nt: TGTGCCAGCAGTTTCCCAGGCCCAACCTACGAGCAGTACTTC
CDR3aa: CASSFPGPTYEQYF

v_gene: TRBV5-1
d_gene: TRBD2
abundance: -
j_gene: TRBJ2-5
CDR3nt: TGCGCCAGCAGCCGGGGGGTGCCCCGAGAGACCCAGTACTTC
CDR3aa: CASSRGVPRETQYF

v_gene: TRBV5-8
d_gene: TRBD2
abundance: once
j_gene: TRBJ2-7
CDR3nt: TGTGCCAGCATGGGACTAGGAGTTGGCGAGCAGTACTTC
CDR3aa: CASMGLGVGEQYF

v_gene: TRBV5-1
d_gene: TRBD2
abundance: -
j_gene: TRBJ2-7
CDR3nt: TGCGCCAGCAGCACAACTAGCGGGAGTATCTTCGAGCAGTACTTC
CDR3aa: CASSTTSGSIFEQYF

v_gene: TRBV4-1
d_gene: TRBD1
abundance: -
j_gene: TRBJ1-6
CDR3nt: TGCGCCAGCAGCCTGCAGGGACAGGGCAATTCACCCCTCCACTTT
CDR3aa: CASSLQGQGNSPLHF

v_gene: TRBV11-2
d_gene: -
abundance: few
j_gene: TRBJ2-7
CDR3nt: TGTGCCAGCAGCTTCCGGGGCGAGCAGTACTTC
CDR3aa: CASSFRGEQYF

v_gene: TRBV6-1
d_gene: -
abundance: -
j_gene: TRBJ1-5
CDR3nt: TGTGCCAGCAGTGAATTCCCGGGTATGCGGGGGGTTAATGATCAGCCCCAGCATTTT
CDR3aa: CASSEFPGMRGVNDQPQHF

v_gene: TRBV2
d_gene: TRBD1
abundance: -
j_gene: TRBJ2-7
CDR3nt: TGTGCCAGCAAGGGCGACAGGGTTTCCTACGAGCAGTACTTC
CDR3aa: CASKGDRVSYEQYF

v_gene: TRBV5-1
d_gene: TRBD2
abundance: -
j_gene: TRBJ2-3
CDR3nt: TGCGCCAGCAGCCCCGACGGGGGGAGCACAGATACGCAGTATTTT
CDR3aa: CASSPDGGSTDTQYF

v_gene: TRBV5-6
d_gene: -
abundance: once
j_gene: TRBJ2-2
CDR3nt: TGTGCCAGCAGTCTATACACCGGGGAGCTGTTTTTT
CDR3aa: CASSLYTGELFF

v_gene: TRBV2
d_gene: TRBD2
abundance: few
j_gene: TRBJ2-7
CDR3nt: TGTGCCAGCAGTGAAGGGGGGGGAACCTACGAGCAGTACTTC
CDR3aa: CASSEGGGTYEQYF

v_gene: TRBV3-1/TRBV3-2
d_gene: TRBD1
abundance: -
j_gene: TRBJ2-7
CDR3nt: TGTGCCAGCAGCCATACGGGACAGTCCTACGAGCAGTACTTC
CDR3aa: CASSHTGQSYEQYF

v_gene: TRBV6-4
d_gene: -
abundance: -
j_gene: TRBJ2-1
CDR3nt: TGTGCCAGCAGCCTAAGCGGGCACTCCTACAATGAGCAGTTCTTC
CDR3aa: CASSLSGHSYNEQFF

v_gene: TRBV18
d_gene: -
abundance: medium-sized
j_gene: TRBJ1-4
CDR3nt: TGTGCCAGCTCACAGTCCTCGAGGGCTGATGAAAAACTGTTTTTT
CDR3aa: CASSQSSRADEKLFF

v_gene: TRBV23-1
d_gene: TRBD1
abundance: -
j_gene: TRBJ1-5
CDR3nt: TGCGCCAGCAGTCACGGGGGACAGACATCCTACAAGAGCAATCAGCCCCAGCATTTT
CDR3aa: CASSHGGQTSYKSNQPQHF